Following are 30 T cell receptor beta chains from one sample sequenced in a study of T cell responses to AZD1222 COVID-19 vaccine. TCRdb's table, derived via immunoSEQ multiplex PCR, lists solely in-frame clones and lacks some. Of approximately 150,000 clones in the sample, roughly 92% were seen once. The material sequenced was peripheral blood, taken on day 0 of AZD1222 vaccination. These receptors came from an adult in good health.

V usage is TRBV5-5 and J usage is TRBJ1-5; D unresolved. Germline CDR1 SGHKS, CDR2 YYEKEE (reference sequence). CDR3 length: 14 amino acids. The V and J ends lost 2 bases and 1 base respectively, with 7 bases between them. The CDR3, as DNA: TGTGCCAGCAGCTTCCTGGAGAGCAATCAGCCCCAGCATTTT. It codes for CASSFLESNQPQHF.

J is TRBJ2-5 and V is TRBV3-1 (or the pseudogene TRBV3-2), with TRBD2 matching over 9 bases. The CDR3 sequence is 15 residues long. Losses at the gene ends were 2 bases for V and 5 bases for J; bases not matched to a gene: 6. Germline lookup yields CDR1 LGHDT and CDR2 YNNKEL (reference sequence). The CDR3 DNA is TGTGCCAGCAGCCAAAATAGCGGGAGCGGGGAGACCCAGTACTTC. Its translation: CASSQNSGSGETQYF.

V gene TRBV7-3 combines with J gene TRBJ2-1; D is perhaps TRBD1 (5 bases). CDR3 size: 14 residues. Trimming removed 1 base from V and 6 bases from J, with 10 bases in between. CDR1 is SGHTA and CDR2 is FQGTGA in the germline V gene. Here the CDR3 reads CASSLRGSSNEQFF. The CDR3 DNA is TGTGCCAGCAGCTTAAGGGGCTCGTCCAATGAGCAGTTCTTC.

This clone has only one observation. The chain uses TRBV18 and TRBJ2-4, with D uncertain. V was pared by 3 bases and J by 7 bases, with 10 bases between. This CDR3 has 13 amino acids. Germline CDR1 reads KGHSH; CDR2 reads LQKENI. CDR3 in amino acids: CASSPPGLNIQYF. Written as DNA, the CDR3 is TGTGCCAGCTCACCTCCCGGGTTGAACATTCAGTACTTC.

V gene TRBV19 combines with J gene TRBJ2-1, with 8 bases that match TRBD2. J was trimmed by 4 bases and V by 6 bases; bases with no gene match: 8. The germline CDR1 and CDR2 sequences are LNHDA and SQIVND (reference sequence). The CDR3 totals 15 residues. CDR3 nucleotide sequence: TGTGCCAGTAGCGCAATAGCGGGGCAGTACAATGAGCAGTTCTTC. Amino acid sequence: CASSAIAGQYNEQFF.

This clone has a single count. The rearrangement uses TRBV11-2 and TRBJ1-2; D call uncertain. There are 14 residues in the CDR3. Germline values: CDR1 SGHAT, CDR2 FQNNGV. The V and J ends lost 0 bases and 4 bases respectively, with 9 bases between them. CDR3 amino acids: CASSLDRVVYGYTF. For the CDR3, the DNA is TGTGCCAGCAGCTTAGATCGTGTCGTCTATGGCTACACCTTC. Full variable domain (rest looked up from reference TRBV11-2 and TRBJ1-2): EAGVAQSPRYKIIEKRQSVAFWCNPISGHATLYWYQQILGQGPKLLIQFQNNGVVDDSQLPKDRFSAERLKGVDSTLKIQPAKLEDSAVYLCASSLDRVVYGYTFGSGTRLTVV.

The chain has TRBV7-7 and TRBJ2-3; 9 positions match TRBD2. After removal of 5 bases from V and 4 bases from J, the junction contained 7 bases not matched to a gene. Per germline, CDR1 SSHAT and CDR2 FNYEAQ (reference sequence). CDR3 length: 15 residues. Here the CDR3 DNA reads TGTGCCAGCAGCCTCCTCAGCGGGAGGTCAGATACGCAGTATTTT. It specifies CASSLLSGRSDTQYF.

The chain uses TRBV28 and TRBJ2-5; TRBD2 aligns across 7 bases. The CDR3 is 16 amino acids. Germline loops: CDR1 MDHEN, CDR2 SYDVKM. Trimming took 4 bases from V and 2 from J; bases not matched to a gene: 10. The CDR3: CASSSDLAALQETQYF. The CDR3, as DNA: TGTGCCAGCAGTTCCGATCTAGCGGCCTTACAAGAGACCCAGTACTTC. Full variable domain (remainder filled in from reference TRBV28 and TRBJ2-5): DVKVTQSSRYLVKRTGEKVFLECVQDMDHENMFWYRQDPGLGLRLIYFSYDVKMKEKGDIPEGYSVSREKKERFSLILESASTNQTSMYLCASSSDLAALQETQYFGPGTRLLVL.

This rearrangement joins TRBV19 to TRBJ2-7, with a tentative D call TRBD1 (6 bases). Germline V gene data show CDR1 as LNHDA and CDR2 as SQIVND (reference sequence). The CDR3 is 13 residues long. V was shortened by 4 bases and J by 3 bases, with 10 bases between the two germline ends. This CDR3 is CASSNRDNYEQYF. The DNA of the CDR3 is TGTGCCAGTAGTAATCGGGACAACTACGAGCAGTACTTC.

The V and J genes are TRBV21-1 and TRBJ1-2. TRBV21-1 is classified as a pseudogene. The length of the CDR3 is 14 residues. The CDR3 bases are TGTGCCAGCAGCAGCGGGGATCCTAGGTATGGCTACACCTTC. Protein product: CASSSGDPRYGYTF.

This rearrangement joins TRBV21-1 to TRBJ2-7; the table's D call, TRBD1, was not checked against the DNA. TRBV21-1 corresponds to a pseudogene. The CDR3 spans 14 residues. The CDR3 DNA sequence: TGTGCCAGCAGCAAACAGGGCAACCCTTACGAGCAGTACTTC. Translating it yields CASSKQGNPYEQYF.

This clone was found once. The chain combines TRBV29-1 with TRBJ2-7, with D possibly matching TRBD1 (5 bases). The CDR3 runs to 14 residues. In germline, CDR1 is SQVTM, CDR2 ANQGSEA. V gave up 3 bases and J gave up 7 bases, with 19 bases separating them. The CDR3 nucleotides read TGCAGCGTTGACCCTGCAGGGTATCCGGGTGAGCAGTACTTC. The encoded protein is CSVDPAGYPGEQYF.

This chain joins TRBV6-2 or TRBV6-3 and TRBJ2-7; 9 nucleotides agree with TRBD1. V lost 2 bases to trimming and J lost 0 bases; unmatched junction nucleotides: 2. This CDR3 is 15 amino acids long. The germline gives CDR1 MNHEY, CDR2 SVGEGT. The DNA for the CDR3 is TGTGCCAGCAGTTACGAGGGACAGGGCTCCTACGAGCAGTACTTC. It is translated as CASSYEGQGSYEQYF.

The rearrangement joins TRBV12-3 or TRBV12-4 to TRBJ1-1, with D unclear. The CDR3 runs 13 residues. The V end lost 3 bases, the J end lost 5 bases, and 10 bases lay between the germline ends. CDR3 loop: CASSFSLQTEAFF. For the CDR3, the DNA is TGTGCCAGCAGTTTTTCCCTACAGACTGAAGCTTTCTTT.

The chain uses TRBV19 and TRBJ1-1, with D tentatively TRBD1 (5 bases). Germline-derived CDR1 and CDR2 are LNHDA and SQIVND (reference sequence). The CDR3 has 14 residues. V lost 3 bases, J lost 4 bases, and 12 bases lay in between. The CDR3 protein is CASSMGLGGTEAFF. CDR3 coding DNA: TGTGCCAGTAGTATGGGGCTGGGGGGCACTGAAGCTTTCTTT.

The rearrangement uses TRBV5-5 and TRBJ2-7; 8 bases fit TRBD1. This CDR3 is 16 amino acids long. Germline assignment: CDR1 SGHKS and CDR2 YYEKEE (reference sequence). After removal of 3 bases from V and 4 bases from J, the junction contained 12 bases not matched to a gene. As DNA, the CDR3 is TGTGCCAGCAGCTCCGGGACCTCCGGGACAGGATACGAGCAGTACTTC. It translates to CASSSGTSGTGYEQYF.

The gene calls are TRBV6-2 or TRBV6-3 and TRBJ2-7; tentatively, D is TRBD1 or TRBD2 (5 bases each). V lost 6 bases and J lost 1, with 22 bases in between. The CDR3 is made up of 17 amino acids. Germline V gene sequence: CDR1 MNHEY, CDR2 SVGEGT. This CDR3 is CASSSPRGRPVSYEQYF. The CDR3 bases are TGTGCCAGCAGCTCCCCGAGGGGTAGGCCCGTTTCCTACGAGCAGTACTTC.

This chain connects TRBV19 to TRBJ1-5, with TRBD1 matching over 9 bases. The V segment lost 5 bases and the J segment 2 bases; nucleotides outside the gene matches: 4. The CDR3 extends over 15 amino acids. CDR1 LNHDA and CDR2 SQIVND come from the germline V gene (reference sequence). CDR3 nucleotides: TGTGCCAGTAGTGTCGGGACAGGGCGCAATCAGCCCCAGCATTTT. Protein sequence: CASSVGTGRNQPQHF.

V is TRBV21-1 and J is TRBJ1-5. TRBV21-1 is deemed a pseudogene. This CDR3 is 16 amino acids long. In nucleotides, the CDR3 is TGTGCCAGCAGCGAACAGGGAGGCCCCGGCAATCAGCCCCAGCATTTT. Amino acid sequence: CASSEQGGPGNQPQHF.

Here the CDR3 reads CASSLRGLESETQYF. The CDR3 region has the DNA TGTGCCAGCAGCTTAAGGGGACTGGAATCGGAGACCCAGTACTTC. V usage is TRBV7-3 and J usage is TRBJ2-5; possibly TRBD2 for D (6 bases). CDR3 size: 15 residues. V was cut by 1 base and J by 5 bases, with 14 bases left in between. The germline V gene has CDR1 SGHTA and CDR2 FQGTGA.

This clone came up once. The CDR3 DNA reads as TGTGCCATCAGTGTGTCCCAGGGGGCCGACACCGGGGAGCTGTTTTTT. This translates into CAISVSQGADTGELFF. The J gene is TRBJ2-2, the V gene TRBV10-3; 8 bases are a match to TRBD1. Germline V gene lookup returns CDR1 ENHRY and CDR2 SYGVKD. V shed 4 bases and J 3 bases; nucleotides not matched to a gene: 7. This CDR3 spans 16 amino acids.

The V gene is TRBV4-3, the J gene TRBJ1-1; maybe TRBD1 (5 bases). V dropped 6 bases and J dropped 0 bases, with 11 bases sitting between them. Germline V gives CDR1 LGHNA, CDR2 YSLEER. This CDR3 is 14 amino acids long. The CDR3 DNA follows: TGCGCCAGCAGGACGGGACCCCTGAACACTGAAGCTTTCTTT. Encoded protein: CASRTGPLNTEAFF.

The chain is built from TRBV6-6 and TRBJ1-1; 7 bases align to TRBD1. CDR1 MNHNY and CDR2 SVGAGI come from the germline V gene (reference sequence). CDR3 length equals 13 residues. Trimming at V came to 6 bases and at J to 4 bases, leaving 5 bases not matched to a gene. Written as DNA, the CDR3 is TGTGCCAGCAGCCAACAGGGGAGCACTGAAGCTTTCTTT. Its protein is CASSQQGSTEAFF.

In its sample, this clone was seen once. This chain links TRBV18 with TRBJ2-7; D is ambiguous. The germline gives CDR1 KGHSH, CDR2 LQKENI. V was cut by 3 bases and J by 3 bases, with 9 bases left in between. The CDR3 consists of 13 residues. CDR3 loop: CASSPGSNYEQYF. In DNA, the CDR3 is TGTGCCAGCTCACCTGGATCGAACTACGAGCAGTACTTC.

The chain employs TRBV18 and TRBJ1-1, with 12 bases lining up with TRBD1. This CDR3 region has 16 residues. Unmatched junction bases numbered 5, after V lost 4 bases and J lost 2 bases. The V gene's germline CDR1 is KGHSH and CDR2 LQKENI. CDR3 residues: CASSLGQGAINTEAFF. For the CDR3, the DNA is TGTGCCAGCTCACTGGGACAGGGGGCAATCAACACTGAAGCTTTCTTT.

The DNA for the CDR3 is TGTGCCAGCAGCTTAGGATGGTTGTCCTATGAGCAGTTCTTC. It encodes CASSLGWLSYEQFF. This rearrangement joins TRBV7-2 to TRBJ2-1; no firm D call. The CDR3 length is 14 residues. Germline CDR1 reads SGHTA; CDR2 reads FQGNSA. V lost 1 base and J lost 8, with 12 bases in between.

The CDR3 DNA reads as TGTGCCAGTAGTATAGGCCTGAGCAATCAGCCCCAGCATTTT. It specifies CASSIGLSNQPQHF. The rearrangement uses TRBV19 and TRBJ1-5; D gene ambiguous. The germline CDR1 and CDR2 sequences are LNHDA and SQIVND (reference sequence). V was pared by 1 base and J by 1 base, with 5 bases between. The CDR3 is 14 amino acids.

The chain uses TRBV7-2 and TRBJ2-1, with 7 bases that match TRBD2. Germline CDR1 is SGHTA and CDR2 is FQGNSA. The CDR3 consists of 17 residues. The trim removed 5 bases at V and 2 bases at J, leaving 12 bases unmatched. In DNA, the CDR3 is TGTGCCAGCAGCCTACACCCGGGGGGATCCACCTACAATGAGCAGTTCTTC. Amino acids: CASSLHPGGSTYNEQFF. The entire variable domain, with the rest obtained from reference TRBV7-2 and TRBJ2-1, is as follows: GAGVSQSPSNKVTEKGKDVELRCDPISGHTALYWYRQSLGQGLEFLIYFQGNSAPDKSGLPSDRFSAERTGGSVSTLTIQRTQQEDSAVYLCASSLHPGGSTYNEQFFGPGTRLTVL.

The CDR3 sequence is CASSLSPGPAEYEQYF. In DNA, the CDR3 is TGCGCCAGCAGCTTGTCCCCCGGACCTGCGGAATACGAGCAGTACTTC. This chain connects TRBV5-1 to TRBJ2-7; D gene ambiguous. V lost 1 base, J lost 4 bases, and 18 bases lay in between. This CDR3 spans 16 amino acids. Germline V gene data show CDR1 as SGHRS and CDR2 as YFSETQ.

The rearrangement uses TRBV13 and TRBJ2-3, with D uncertain. V was clipped by 1 base and J by 2 bases, with 7 bases between them. The CDR3 is 14 amino acids. Germline V lookup: CDR1 PRHDT, CDR2 FYEKMQ (reference sequence). The CDR3 here is CASSLEVFTDTQYF. In nucleotides, the CDR3 is TGTGCCAGCAGCTTAGAGGTTTTCACAGATACGCAGTATTTT.